This T cell receptor beta chain was identified in a study of cytomegalovirus exposure and HLA in healthy donors. V was trimmed by 0 bases and J by 3 bases, leaving 14 bases between them. The CDR3 runs to 16 residues. The germline gives CDR1 SGHAT, CDR2 FQNNGV. As to this clone: Its target is not known.

It was with 60 Vbeta and 13 Jbeta primers that the PCR ran. Profiling relied on immunoSEQ multiplex PCR, and the TCRdb table lists in-frame clones only, not all of them. The sample gives under 200,000 clones, about 80% of which show up once; under 1.5% is in the top ten. The study's findings and limits: Another analysis was done later, and it associated 15,000 or so TCR beta sequences with HLA alleles at 0.05 false discovery rate.

This sequence was found in a man aged 30 to 45 in good health and CMV-seronegative. The chain recombines TRBV11-2 with TRBJ2-5, with D possibly being TRBD1 (5 bases). Sequenced sample: PBMCs. CDR3 residues: CASSLESRGVEETQYF. The CDR3 coding sequence is TGTGCCAGCAGCTTAGAATCTAGGGGCGTAGAAGAGACCCAGTACTTC.